The present T cell receptor (beta chain) was sequenced within a study of graft-versus-host responses after intestinal transplantation. To note about this clone: Antigen: not known.

Sequenced by immunoSEQ multiplex PCR; TCRdb stores in-frame clones only, minus some. This table holds some 86,000 clones, around 90% found once. The CDR3 spans 12 residues. Germline assignment: CDR1 SGHAT and CDR2 FQNNGV. V lost 8 bases, J lost 6 bases, and 4 bases stayed unmatched. Sequenced material: unstimulated CD4+ T cells sorted from spleen or lymph node cells, taken before transplant. The sequence came from a human donor who was the organ donor for an intestinal transplant. The V gene is TRBV11-2, the J gene TRBJ2-1; TRBD2 matches 7 bases. The CDR3 loop reads CASGDYRNEQFF. The CDR3 DNA is TGTGCCAGCGGGGACTACCGCAATGAGCAGTTCTTC.